This TCR beta chain was captured by sequencing in a study of blood T cell repertoires in COVID-19 (dated by TCRdb to between 2020 and 2021). About the study as a whole: Samples from collaborators originated in the United States, Italy and Spain and spanned both the acute and convalescent phases of COVID-19. The material from the prospective study consisted of cDNA or gDNA derived from T cells, B-cell-depleted T cells, or PBMCs. The dataset comprised deeply sampled blood TCRbeta repertoires from subjects exposed to, actively infected with, or recovered from COVID-19. The repertoires were made available in a free public database intended to serve as a resource for research on the immune response to SARS-CoV-2. The samples were drawn from two sources: the first 160 participants of the ongoing ImmuneRACE study, and 1,000 to 1,500 subjects contributed by 6 global collaborators. Nearly every sample came with metadata listing a de-identified subject ID, COVID-19 status, age in years and sex. Where available, HLA class I and class II types were obtained from metadata supplied by the sample provider rather than from assay-based typing. Overall results and qualifications from the work: The amount of clinical and demographic metadata varied by source and participant and was provided uncurated.

Collaborating institutions collected whole blood in K2EDTA tubes following their own protocols. For TCRbeta analysis, collaborators shipped samples as frozen whole blood, isolated PBMCs, or DNA extracted from either of those sample types. The immunoSEQ Assay, a bias-controlled multiplex PCR, was used to amplify TCRbeta CDR3 regions from genomic DNA. Per the source publication's procedure: The number of nucleated cells in each sample was estimated from the amplification of reference gene primers within the assay. To quantify the absolute abundance of each unique TCRbeta CDR3 rearrangement, sequence reads were collapsed and filtered. For each sample, productive Simpson clonality was calculated by taking the square root of Simpson's diversity index across productive rearrangements. The source is immuneACCESS, and TCRdb retained only in-frame sequences with V and J called. Part of the clones is not carried over; for the studies checked, unresolved V genes explain less than half of this, and the remainder is unexplained. V and J calls and clone size are as listed in that table; D and trimming were resolved from the DNA. The sample data list about 130,000 clones, and 60% to 85% of these were observed just once. The ten largest clones add up to over 15% of the sample.

A word on this clone: The antigen it recognizes is unknown. Base qualities are not recorded, but no much larger clone differs from it by a single base.

The TCR originated in a man older than 75 with acute or convalescent COVID-19. Sample: peripheral blood.

The encoded CDR3 is CAWRQTERQQFF. The DNA sequence is given as TGTGCCTGGAGGCAGACAGAGAGACAGCAGTTCTTC. In this chain, TRBV30 is recombined with TRBJ2-1; the best D guess is TRBD1, with 5 bases matching. The CDR3 has 12 amino acids, counting the end cysteine and phenylalanine. Only the CDR3 part of the read is kept: 36 bases, read in frame from the first base. Trimming costs V 3 bases and J 11 bases, and their ends lie 14 bases apart. CDR1 and CDR2 were assigned from the germline V gene (reference sequence) as GTSNPN and SVGIG.